This T cell receptor beta chain was recorded in a study of shared clonotypes between healthy human individuals. The CDR3 consists of 16 residues. V shed 4 bases, J shed 6 bases, and the junction held 9 bases outside the gene matches. From germline, CDR1 is MNHEY and CDR2 SMNVEV (reference sequence). The table came from immunoSEQ multiplex PCR; TCRdb's copy has only in-frame clones and leaves some out. Among 550,000 to 850,000 clones listed, roughly 72% were seen once. This clone was counted between two and nine times. The V call is TRBV27, the J call TRBJ2-4; 10 bases line up with TRBD1. What was sequenced was memory CD4+ T cells sorted from blood. Subset noted: CD45RA-negative fraction. The source is a woman aged 25-40 years in good health. Here the CDR3 DNA reads TGTGCCAGCAGTTCCGCCGGGACAGGGGCTCGAAACATTCAGTACTTC. Translated, it gives CASSSAGTGARNIQYF.